The source of this TCR beta chain is a study of Ad26.COV2.S vaccination and SARS-CoV-2 variants (dated by TCRdb to the early 2020s). Concerning the study at large: Vaccine-arm donors were drawn from COV1001, a multicentre, randomized, double-blind, placebo-controlled phase I-IIa trial of Ad26.COV2.S in healthy adults. Investigators did not know the trial group allocation while performing experiments and assessing outcomes. The TCR-sequenced set comprised approximately 30 samples: around 20 Ad26.COV2.S vaccine recipients, 5 placebo recipients and 8 SARS-CoV-2 convalescent individuals. Ad26.COV2.S was administered intramuscularly at 5 x 10^10 or 1 x 10^11 viral particles, either as a single shot or as two shots given 56 days apart. TCRbeta repertoire sequencing served as the tool for gauging how specific and how broad the SARS-CoV-2-reactive T cell receptors were following Ad26.COV2.S vaccination. Trial participants were randomized into five groups of five, in which low-dose or high-dose Ad26.COV2.S was given once or twice, or placebo was given on both occasions.

The treatment or condition label corresponds to: some 19 received Ad26.COV2.S at low or high dose, single or two shots; several received placebo; per-sample allocation not given. For vaccine and placebo recipients, the sequenced repertoires came from samples collected on day 63 after the first injection. In Cohort 1b, 25 adults aged 18-55 years were enrolled at a single site in Boston, USA, between 29 July and 7 August 2020. As a vaccine, Ad26.COV2.S was a replication-incompetent adenovirus type 26 vector that expressed a prefusion-stabilized SARS-CoV-2 spike protein derived from the original Wuhan strain. Summary of the overall study and its limitations: Compared with placebo recipients, Ad26.COV2.S recipients showed higher spike-specific TCR breadth (P = 0.0014). According to the authors, total T cell responses may have been underestimated by the TCR breadth and depth analyses. Vaccine and placebo recipients had comparable non-spike TCR breadth, which fits with the vaccine containing only spike. Substantial breadth of spike-specific CD8+ and CD4+ T cell responses was reported after vaccination. Comparing responses between vaccine doses or regimens was not something the study was powered to do.

A note on this clone: This clone's antigen is unknown. Base qualities are not recorded, but no much larger clone differs from it by a single base.

TCRbeta CDR3 regions were sequenced with the immunoSEQ Assay. After extraction, genomic DNA underwent amplification by bias-controlled multiplex PCR, followed by high-throughput sequencing. In the source study's methods: To quantify the absolute abundance of each unique TCRbeta CDR3 region, sequences were collapsed and filtered. T cell fraction was estimated by normalizing TCRbeta template counts to usable DNA, with usable DNA measured through amplification of reference genes found in all nucleated cells. Repertoire TCRs were annotated as SARS-CoV-2-specific when V gene, CDR3 amino acid sequence and J gene were exactly matched to a known reactive TCR set. The reference SARS-CoV-2 TCR set came from MIRA and was filtered for enrichment in COVID-19-positive ImmuneCODE repertoires, removing public or cross-reactive TCRs. Based on the MIRA antigens, annotated TCRs were further analysed at the level of specific ORF or position within ORF. Depth was the summed frequency of annotated unique rearrangements, while breadth was defined as annotated unique rearrangements over total unique productive rearrangements. TCR breadth was compared between groups using two-sided Wilcoxon rank-sum tests. Drawn from immuneACCESS, this table holds only the in-frame rearrangements with V and J called that TCRdb kept. Clones are partly lost; checked studies trace under half to an unresolved V gene and leave the rest unexplained. V, J and clone size derive from that table, while D and trimming were established from the DNA sequence. Here the sample has approximately 300,000 clones; 85% occur a single time. The ten largest clones add up to 2% to 2.5% of the sample.

This sequence originates from a person aged 18-65 years who received the Ad26.COV2.S COVID-19 vaccine or a placebo. The sequences come from peripheral blood, collected in a trial of Ad26.COV2.S vaccine versus placebo.

Here the CDR3 is given as CASSMGQGTGNTIYF. The bases read TGTGCCAGTAGTATGGGGCAGGGGACTGGAAACACCATATATTTT. The V gene is TRBV19 and the J gene is TRBJ1-3; TRBD1 is perhaps the D gene, given 6 matching bases. Including the terminal cysteine and phenylalanine, the CDR3 comprises 15 residues. Of all the DNA, just the CDR3 is kept, 45 bases in frame from base 1. CDR1 and CDR2 (LNHDA, SQIVND) derive from the germline V gene (reference sequence). Deletion took 3 bases off V and 2 bases off J, with a span of 11 bases between the germline ends.